This T cell receptor (beta chain) was retrieved from a study of blood T cell repertoires in COVID-19. Study-wide background: T cells, B-cell-depleted T cells, or PBMCs provided the cDNA or gDNA that served as material.

In the original processing: Amplified reference gene primers provided the basis for estimating nucleated cell counts. The assay was immunoSEQ multiplex PCR, and TCRdb's table has in-frame clones only and misses some. V, J and clone size are taken as reported in that table, and D and trimming were inferred from the DNA itself. The sample has roughly 250,000 clones, approximately 83% seen once. The CDR3 is made up of 16 amino acids. CDR1 SGHAT and CDR2 FQNNGV come from the germline V gene. J was trimmed by 3 bases and V by 5 bases; bases with no gene match: 6. The chain uses TRBV11-2 and TRBJ2-2; 10 bases are a match to TRBD2. This TCR derives from a man in his forties or fifties with active or convalescent COVID-19. Sequenced: peripheral blood. The CDR3 sequence: CASSTTSGSYTGELFF. DNA for the CDR3: TGTGCCAGCAGCACGACTAGCGGGTCCTACACCGGGGAGCTGTTTTTT.